This T cell receptor beta chain comes out of a study of prognosis after radiotherapy for stage I lung cancer. The germline V gene has CDR1 ENHRY and CDR2 SYGVKD. With 2 bases clipped from V and 4 bases from J, the junction kept 2 bases outside the gene matches. CDR3 length equals 15 residues. This clonotype showed up many times. Using two-round multiplex PCR, the authors amplified TCR beta CDR3 from genomic DNA. It was primers specific to each TRBV and TRBJ gene that first-round PCR used. TCRdb itself ran the multiplex PCR reads through MiXCR, one entry per CDR3 protein. This table has around 18,000 distinct CDR3 sequences, approximately 30% appearing once.

The genes are TRBV10-3 and TRBJ2-7; TRBD2 agrees at 13 bases. The origin of this receptor is a donor aged 50 or older with non-small cell lung cancer. This specimen was PBMCs, taken before or after stereotactic body radiation therapy (not recorded which). The CDR3: CAISEGTSGEYEQYF. The DNA for the CDR3 is TGTGCCATCAGTGAGGGGACTAGCGGGGAGTACGAGCAGTACTTC.